One TCR beta chain is described in this entry. The V gene's germline CDR1 is SNHLY and CDR2 FYNNEI. The CDR3 covers 13 residues. V dropped 6 bases and J dropped 15 bases, with 21 bases sitting between them. The sample is drawn from a study of CD8+ T cells in alopecia areata. Study-wide context: Treated patients were given 5 to 10 mg oral tofacitinib twice daily. Tofacitinib lasted 6 to 18 months, then 6 months off drug.

Isolated RNA was reverse transcribed into cDNA used as the sequencing template. Assay used: immunoSEQ multiplex PCR; TCRdb lists only in-frame clones, some missing. The profile shows some 240,000 clones, about 53% of them singletons. The chain employs TRBV2 and TRBJ2-1; D is possibly TRBD1 or TRBD2 (5 bases each). The source of this sequence is a human donor with alopecia areata. This material consisted of CD4+ T cells sorted from blood, taken at week 0. CDR3 sequence (DNA): TGTGCCAGCAGGAGGGCCGCTCGGACACCAGGGTTCTTC. Its translation: CASRRAARTPGFF. The whole variable domain, remainder taken from reference TRBV2 and TRBJ2-1, is EPEVTQTPSHQVTQMGQEVILRCVPISNHLYFYWYRQILGQKVEFLVSFYNNEISEKSEIFDDQFSVERPDGSNFTLKIRSTKLEDSAMYFCASRRAARTPGFFGPGTRLTVL.